This passage covers 22 T cell receptor beta chains from one sample sequenced in a study of cytomegalovirus exposure and HLA in healthy donors. Use of 60 Vbeta and 13 Jbeta primers characterized the PCR. Repertoires were generated with immunoSEQ multiplex PCR, while TCRdb's copy carries only in-frame clones and drops some. Counted here are under 200,000 clones, 68% occurring once; the ten biggest clones make up approximately 2.8%. Source material: PBMCs. Receptor source: a woman aged 40 to 49 in good health and CMV-seropositive.

This clone was recorded once. V is TRBV7-2 and J is TRBJ1-3; 8 bases fit TRBD1. Germline V gene lookup returns CDR1 SGHTA and CDR2 FQGNSA. CDR3 length equals 15 residues. V was clipped by 3 bases and J by 0 bases; unmatched bases: 1. CDR3 bases: TGTGCCAGCAGCTTGGGACAGGTCTCTGGAAACACCATATATTTT. Translation gives CASSLGQVSGNTIYF. The variable domain in full, with the rest retrieved from reference TRBV7-2 and TRBJ1-3, is GAGVSQSPSNKVTEKGKDVELRCDPISGHTALYWYRQSLGQGLEFLIYFQGNSAPDKSGLPSDRFSAERTGGSVSTLTIQRTQQEDSAVYLCASSLGQVSGNTIYFGEGSWLTVV.

The chain combines TRBV21-1 with TRBJ2-3; TRBD2 is taken as the D call from the table, unchecked against the DNA. TRBV21-1 is a pseudogene segment. This CDR3 is 16 amino acids long. CDR3 DNA sequence: TGTGCCAGCAGCACTATTAGCGGGGGGGTACTAGATACGCAGTATTTT. Protein: CASSTISGGVLDTQYF.

This clone was detected only a few times. The gene calls are TRBV7-2 and TRBJ2-5; 7 positions agree with TRBD1. CDR3 length equals 14 residues. CDR1 and CDR2 from the germline V gene are SGHTA and FQGNSA. Unmatched junction bases numbered 2, after V lost 4 bases and J lost 0 bases. CDR3 nucleotides: TGTGCCAGCAGCTCCAGGGGGTACCAAGAGACCCAGTACTTC. Its protein is CASSSRGYQETQYF.

The CDR3 nucleotides read TGTGCCAGCAGTTTGGGGGGTGCGGCCTCGGAGACCCAGTACTTC. This encodes CASSLGGAASETQYF. V and J are TRBV28 and TRBJ2-5; tentatively, D is TRBD2 (6 bases). The CDR3 extends over 15 amino acids. V was shortened by 3 bases and J by 5 bases, with 16 bases between the two germline ends. The V gene's germline CDR1 is MDHEN and CDR2 SYDVKM.

The chain couples TRBV28 to TRBJ1-4; 7 bases fit TRBD1. V shed 7 bases, J shed 4 bases, and the junction held 6 bases outside the gene matches. CDR3 length equals 14 residues. The germline gives CDR1 MDHEN, CDR2 SYDVKM. This CDR3 reads CASTLGQINEKLFF. For the CDR3, the DNA is TGTGCCAGCACCCTGGGACAGATTAATGAAAAACTGTTTTTT.

As concerns this clone: The junction does not match germline at one end; this may be a read error. This chain uses TRBV4-2 with TRBJ1-5; 7 bases match TRBD1. Germline values: CDR1 LGHNA, CDR2 YNFKEQ. The CDR3 loop spans 15 amino acids. CDR3 residues: CASSQEWDSNQPQNF. The DNA for the CDR3 is TGTGCCAGCAGCCAAGAATGGGACAGCAATCAGCCCCAGAATTTT.

V is TRBV6-4 and J is TRBJ1-1; D gene uncertain. There are 13 residues in the CDR3. Between the trimmed V and J ends, which lost 2 bases and 1 base, there was a span of 5 bases. Germline CDR1 and CDR2: MRHNA and SNTAGT. The CDR3 DNA follows: TGTGCCAGCAGTGACGACAAGAACACTGAAGCTTTCTTT. Translating it yields CASSDDKNTEAFF.

The chain employs TRBV2 and TRBJ1-2; 7 nucleotides match TRBD1. The V and J ends lost 9 bases and 4 bases, in that order; junction bases with no gene match: 5. The CDR3 has 12 amino acids. From germline, CDR1 is SNHLY and CDR2 FYNNEI. CDR3 sequence: CARLGGAYGYTF. CDR3 nucleotide sequence: TGTGCCAGACTAGGGGGCGCCTATGGCTACACCTTC.

The chain employs TRBV28 and TRBJ2-7; maybe TRBD1 (6 bases). From germline, CDR1 is MDHEN and CDR2 SYDVKM. Trimming removed 6 bases at V and 0 bases at J, with 9 bases between. The CDR3 runs 13 residues. The CDR3 nucleotides read TGTGCCAGCAGACGGACAGTCTCCTACGAGCAGTACTTC. Amino acid sequence: CASRRTVSYEQYF.

The CDR3 DNA reads TGTGCCAGCAGCTTAGGAGCGGAGCCCTACAATGAGCAGTTCTTC. This translates into CASSLGAEPYNEQFF. V and J are TRBV7-9 and TRBJ2-1; tentative D call: TRBD2 (5 bases). Germline lookup yields CDR1 SEHNR and CDR2 FQNEAQ (reference sequence). The CDR3 sequence is 15 residues long. The ends were cut back, 1 base at V and 2 bases at J, with 9 bases in the middle. The variable domain in full, with the rest retrieved from reference TRBV7-9 and TRBJ2-1, is DTGVSQNPRHKITKRGQNVTFRCDPISEHNRLYWYRQTLGQGPEFLTYFQNEAQLEKSRLLSDRFSAERPKGSFSTLEIQRTEQGDSAMYLCASSLGAEPYNEQFFGPGTRLTVL.

The chain is built from TRBV15 and TRBJ1-4, with D tentatively TRBD1 (5 bases). From germline, CDR1 is LNHNV and CDR2 YYDKDF (reference sequence). With 5 bases removed from V and 4 bases from J, the gap between germline ends came to 17 bases. The CDR3 totals 16 residues. CDR3 residues: CATSPRTGGFNEKLFF. CDR3 DNA: TGTGCCACCAGCCCACGGACCGGGGGGTTTAATGAAAAACTGTTTTTT.

This chain uses TRBV4-3 with TRBJ2-1, with TRBD2 identical over 7 bases. V lost 2 bases and J lost 1; bases outside the gene matches: 5. Per germline, CDR1 LGHNA and CDR2 YSLEER. This CDR3 has 16 amino acids. The CDR3 sequence: CASSQQSGISYNEQFF. The CDR3 DNA is TGCGCCAGCAGCCAACAGAGCGGGATATCCTACAATGAGCAGTTCTTC.

The rearrangement joins TRBV5-5 to TRBJ2-5; D not resolved. Trimming took 3 bases from V and 5 from J, leaving 11 bases between them. Per the germline V gene, CDR1 is SGHKS and CDR2 is YYEKEE (reference sequence). The CDR3 totals 13 residues. CDR3 nucleotides: TGTGCCAGCAGCTCGCTGGGCTTTGAGACCCAGTACTTC. It codes for CASSSLGFETQYF.

Here the CDR3 DNA reads TGTGCCACCAGCAGACGGACAGGCCAAGAGACCCAGTACTTC. This encodes CATSRRTGQETQYF. V usage is TRBV15 and J usage is TRBJ2-5; TRBD1 aligns across 7 bases. The junction had 1 base not matched to a gene; V was cut back by 2 bases and J by 1 base. Germline V gene data show CDR1 as LNHNV and CDR2 as YYDKDF (reference sequence). This CDR3 has 14 residues.

Here the CDR3 DNA reads TGTGCCAGCAGCCTAAACACAGGGGCCACTGAAGCTTTCTTT. As protein: CASSLNTGATEAFF. This sequence joins TRBV7-9 and TRBJ1-1, with 7 bases matching TRBD1. This CDR3 has 14 amino acids. J gave up 4 bases and V 5 bases, and 7 bases lay outside the gene matches. Germline CDR1 is SEHNR and CDR2 is FQNEAQ (reference sequence).

The chain couples TRBV7-2 to TRBJ1-5, with TRBD1 identical over 9 bases. J gave up 3 bases and V 2 bases, and 11 bases lay outside the gene matches. The CDR3 is made up of 18 amino acids. Germline CDR1 SGHTA, CDR2 FQGNSA. CDR3: CASSLIAGQGPSNQPQHF. The CDR3 DNA follows: TGTGCCAGCAGCTTAATCGCGGGACAGGGACCTTCCAATCAGCCCCAGCATTTT. Filled out from reference TRBV7-2 and TRBJ1-5, the complete variable domain reads GAGVSQSPSNKVTEKGKDVELRCDPISGHTALYWYRQSLGQGLEFLIYFQGNSAPDKSGLPSDRFSAERTGGSVSTLTIQRTQQEDSAVYLCASSLIAGQGPSNQPQHFGDGTRLSIL.

The V gene is TRBV29-1, the J gene TRBJ2-7; 7 nucleotides agree with TRBD2. Germline V gene lookup returns CDR1 SQVTM and CDR2 ANQGSEA. V lost 4 bases, J lost 0 bases, and 9 bases stayed unmatched. This CDR3 region has 15 residues. This chain's CDR3 is CSVGSAGVSSYEQYF. CDR3 coding DNA: TGCAGCGTTGGCTCGGCGGGGGTGAGCTCCTACGAGCAGTACTTC.

The rearrangement joins TRBV15 to TRBJ1-2, with 11 bases matching TRBD1. Germline CDR1 is LNHNV and CDR2 is YYDKDF (reference sequence). CDR3 length: 17 amino acids. Unmatched junction bases numbered 9, after V lost 0 bases and J lost 6 bases. As DNA, the CDR3 is TGTGCCACCAGCAGAGATCGAACATCGGGACAGGGGGATGGCTACACCTTC. Its translation is CATSRDRTSGQGDGYTF. The full variable domain, with the rest looked up from reference TRBV15 and TRBJ1-2, is DAMVIQNPRYQVTQFGKPVTLSCSQTLNHNVMYWYQQKSSQAPKLLFHYYDKDFNNEADTPDNFQSRRPNTSFCFLDIRSPGLGDTAMYLCATSRDRTSGQGDGYTFGSGTRLTVV.

This chain connects TRBV9 to TRBJ2-5; perhaps TRBD2 as D (6 bases). V lost 1 base and J lost 1, with 11 bases in between. The CDR3 has 15 amino acids. CDR1 is SGDLS, CDR2 YYNGEE, per germline. The CDR3 nucleotides are TGTGCCAGCAGCGTATCGCGGGGCCCCCAAGAGACCCAGTACTTC. It is translated as CASSVSRGPQETQYF.

The genes are TRBV19 and TRBJ1-4; D is uncertain. The germline V gene encodes CDR1 LNHDA and CDR2 SQIVND (reference sequence). CDR3 length equals 15 residues. Trimming cost V 0 bases and J 8 bases, with 13 bases left between them. The CDR3 region is CASSIDLRLSEKLFF. CDR3 coding DNA: TGTGCCAGTAGTATAGATCTCCGGTTATCGGAAAAACTGTTTTTT.

This chain connects TRBV27 to TRBJ1-5; 7 bases match TRBD1. V trimming: 5 bases; J trimming: 2 bases; junction bases outside the gene matches: 3. The CDR3 consists of 14 residues. CDR1 and CDR2 (germline): MNHEY, SMNVEV (reference sequence). The CDR3 sequence is CASSHTGGNQPQHF. DNA of the CDR3: TGTGCCAGCAGTCACACAGGGGGCAATCAGCCCCAGCATTTT.

The chain has TRBV29-1 and TRBJ1-1, with a weak D call TRBD1 (5 bases). Trimming cost V 4 bases and J 0 bases, with 12 bases left between them. CDR1 is SQVTM and CDR2 is ANQGSEA in the germline V gene. The CDR3 has 14 amino acids. The CDR3 reads CSVVSQGLNTEAFF. In nucleotides, the CDR3 is TGCAGCGTTGTTTCGCAGGGTCTGAACACTGAAGCTTTCTTT.